One and the same sample provided the 11 T cell receptor beta chains below, sequenced in a study of T-cell memory formation after mild COVID-19. TCRdb itself ran the 5' RACE reads through MiXCR, one entry per CDR3 protein. The sample consists of around 400,000 distinct CDR3 sequences, 24% of them appearing once. The sequencing sample was made of PBMCs or a T cell subset sorted from them (not recorded which). Every receptor here comes from an adult woman who had mild COVID-19 (a few samples of this study predate the infection). Cell type and time point are not known.

CDR3 DNA sequence: TGCAGCGGCAGGGTGCCCGGCACTGAAGCTTTCTTT. As protein: CSGRVPGTEAFF. V usage is TRBV29-1 and J usage is TRBJ1-1; D possibly corresponds to TRBD1 (5 bases). Germline CDR1 and CDR2: SQVTM and ANQGSEA. There are 12 residues in the CDR3. Trimming removed 7 bases from V and 4 bases from J, with 13 bases in between. Looking up the rest from reference TRBV29-1 and TRBJ1-1 gives the full variable domain: SAVISQKPSRDICQRGTSLTIQCQVDSQVTMMFWYRQQPGQSLTLIATANQGSEATYESGFVIDKFPISRPNLTFSTLTVSNMSPEDSSIYLCSGRVPGTEAFFGQGTRLTVV.

The chain carries TRBV30 and TRBJ1-1; D is ambiguous. The CDR3 has 13 amino acids. V was clipped by 0 bases and J by 1 base, with 6 bases between them. The germline CDR1 and CDR2 sequences are GTSNPN and SVGIG (reference sequence). The CDR3 loop is CAWSVMANTEAFF. The CDR3 bases are TGTGCCTGGAGTGTAATGGCGAACACTGAAGCTTTCTTT.

The chain uses TRBV5-1 and TRBJ2-2; maybe TRBD1 (5 bases). Germline CDR1 is SGHRS and CDR2 is YFSETQ. This CDR3 has 14 amino acids. V was shortened by 0 bases and J by 5 bases, with 8 bases between the two germline ends. The CDR3 DNA follows: TGCGCCAGCAGCTTGGTCCAGGGAACCGGGGAGCTGTTTTTT. Protein product: CASSLVQGTGELFF.

This clonotype was seen only a few times. The rearrangement links TRBV29-1 to TRBJ2-7; 7 bases line up with TRBD2. The CDR3 is 14 residues long. Trimming took 3 bases from V and 3 from J; bases not matched to a gene: 8. Germline CDR1 reads SQVTM; CDR2 reads ANQGSEA. The CDR3 DNA sequence: TGCAGCGTTGAGGGTGGGACTAAGCGCTACGAGCAGTACTTC. This codes for CSVEGGTKRYEQYF.

The chain has TRBV7-9 and TRBJ1-3; 7 bases line up with TRBD1. The CDR3 contains 16 residues. Looked up from germline, CDR1 is SEHNR and CDR2 is FQNEAQ (reference sequence). The trim removed 8 bases at V and 2 bases at J, leaving 12 bases unmatched. The CDR3 here is CASGRGGGEPGNTIYF. The CDR3, as DNA: TGTGCCAGCGGACGAGGGGGCGGAGAGCCTGGAAACACCATATATTTT.

There are a few counts of this clonotype. The CDR3 region is CASSFRRNTEAFF. As DNA, the CDR3 is TGTGCCAGCAGTTTTCGTCGGAACACTGAAGCTTTCTTT. The chain recombines TRBV12-3 or TRBV12-4 with TRBJ1-1; D is undetermined. The length of the CDR3 is 13 residues. Trimming cost V 3 bases and J 1 base, with 6 bases left between them.

This clonotype has only a few counts. V is TRBV7-9 and J is TRBJ1-3; D gene unclear. The V and J ends lost 5 bases and 0 bases respectively, with 14 bases between them. The CDR3 runs to 16 residues. Germline V CDR1 and CDR2: SEHNR, FQNEAQ (reference sequence). The CDR3 DNA sequence: TGTGCCAGCAGCCTACCCGGCAGCTCCTCTGGAAACACCATATATTTT. Residues: CASSLPGSSSGNTIYF.

This chain uses TRBV15 with TRBJ2-1; 9 bases agree with TRBD1. V was clipped by 3 bases and J by 6 bases; unmatched bases: 3. Germline CDR1 and CDR2: LNHNV and YYDKDF (reference sequence). The CDR3 has 14 residues. The CDR3 coding sequence is TGTGCCACCAGCAGGGACAGGGGAGGCAATGAGCAGTTCTTC. This sequence encodes CATSRDRGGNEQFF.

This clonotype turned up a few times. CDR3 DNA: TGTGCCAGCAGGAGGGGACTTGAGGATGAGCAGTTCTTC. It yields the protein CASRRGLEDEQFF. The V call is TRBV7-6, the J call TRBJ2-1; perhaps TRBD2 as D (6 bases). The germline CDR1 and CDR2 sequences are SGHVS and FNYEAQ. The CDR3 loop spans 13 amino acids. Trimming pared 6 bases from V and 8 bases from J, leaving 14 bases between.

The chain joins TRBV24-1 to TRBJ2-3, with D maybe TRBD1 (5 bases). Trimming took 3 bases from V and 2 from J, leaving 11 bases between them. The CDR3 loop spans 15 amino acids. Germline V gives CDR1 KGHDR, CDR2 SFDVKD. Here the CDR3 reads CATSDPNRYTDTQYF. The CDR3 nucleotides are TGTGCCACCAGTGATCCCAACAGGTACACAGATACGCAGTATTTT.

This clonotype has more than one count but fewer than ten. The J gene is TRBJ2-2, the V gene TRBV7-9; 9 bases map to TRBD2. The CDR3 sequence is 16 residues long. The germline V gene encodes CDR1 SEHNR and CDR2 FQNEAQ (reference sequence). Germline trimming cut 0 bases from V and 1 base from J; bases unmatched to any gene: 0. The CDR3 DNA sequence: TGTGCCAGCAGCTTAGCAGCGGGGGGGAACACCGGGGAGCTGTTTTTT. It specifies CASSLAAGGNTGELFF.